One sample yielded the 28 T cell receptor beta chains listed below, sequenced in a study of T cell changes during pregnancy in multiple sclerosis. TCRdb keeps only in-frame clones here, not all; method: immunoSEQ multiplex PCR. The sample carries some 70,000 clones, around 90% recorded once. Source: CD4+ T cells from peripheral blood mononuclear cells, taken in the third trimester of pregnancy. Every receptor here comes from a female donor in good health, enrolled as a control in a pregnancy study.

This chain uses TRBV9 with TRBJ1-5; 7 nucleotides align to TRBD1. This CDR3 spans 15 amino acids. Losses at the gene ends were 3 bases for V and 0 bases for J; bases not matched to a gene: 3. The germline gives CDR1 SGDLS, CDR2 YYNGEE. The CDR3 spells CASSATGASNQPQHF. CDR3 nucleotides: TGTGCCAGCAGCGCTACAGGGGCTAGCAATCAGCCCCAGCATTTT. Variable domain in full (rest from reference TRBV9 and TRBJ1-5): DSGVTQTPKHLITATGQRVTLRCSPRSGDLSVYWYQQSLDQGLQFLIQYYNGEERAKGNILERFSAQQFPDLHSELNLSSLELGDSALYFCASSATGASNQPQHFGDGTRLSIL.

This clone was seen just once. J is TRBJ2-1 and V is TRBV10-3; 8 bases are a match to TRBD2. The V gene end was trimmed by 7 bases and the J gene end by 7 bases; junction bases not matched to a gene: 9. Germline V gene sequence: CDR1 ENHRY, CDR2 SYGVKD. This CDR3 is built from 14 residues. The CDR3: CAIKSSGGGNEQFF. DNA of the CDR3: TGTGCCATCAAGTCCAGCGGGGGAGGGAATGAGCAGTTCTTC.

The chain recombines TRBV10-3 with TRBJ1-4; maybe TRBD1 (5 bases). The CDR3 covers 14 residues. V was shortened by 4 bases and J by 5 bases, with 11 bases between the two germline ends. CDR1 is ENHRY and CDR2 is SYGVKD in the germline V gene. CDR3 in DNA: TGTGCCATCAGTGCGACAGACATAAATGAAAAACTGTTTTTT. This gives the protein CAISATDINEKLFF.

The V call is TRBV9, the J call TRBJ1-1, with TRBD1 matching over 7 bases. The CDR3 covers 15 residues. CDR1 and CDR2 from the germline V gene are SGDLS and YYNGEE. The V and J ends lost 0 bases and 8 bases, in that order; junction bases with no gene match: 10. In DNA form, the CDR3 reads TGTGCCAGCAGCGTAGAACCCAGGGGGTCTAGAGAAGCTTTCTTT. It encodes CASSVEPRGSREAFF.

V and J are TRBV9 and TRBJ1-6; no definite D call. The CDR3 has 14 amino acids. Trimming stripped 0 bases from V and 7 bases from J, with 8 bases between. Germline values: CDR1 SGDLS, CDR2 YYNGEE. The DNA of the CDR3 is TGTGCCAGCAGCGTAGCTTTTGTCAATTCACCCCTCCACTTT. It is translated as CASSVAFVNSPLHF.

This sequence joins TRBV30 and TRBJ1-2; possibly TRBD1 for D (5 bases). The V end lost 0 bases, the J end lost 3 bases, and 14 bases lay between the germline ends. The CDR3 contains 15 residues. Germline V gives CDR1 GTSNPN, CDR2 SVGIG (reference sequence). CDR3 loop: CAWSVSRDSHYGYTF. DNA of the CDR3: TGTGCCTGGAGTGTAAGCCGAGACAGCCACTATGGCTACACCTTC.

This chain uses TRBV4-2 with TRBJ1-6; 11 nucleotides align to TRBD1. The V gene's germline CDR1 is LGHNA and CDR2 YNFKEQ. The CDR3 totals 17 residues. Trimming at V came to 0 bases and at J to 8 bases, leaving 6 bases not matched to a gene. CDR3 in DNA: TGTGCCAGCAGCCAAGAAGGGACAGGGGGTTTTGATTCACCCCTCCACTTT. Encoded protein: CASSQEGTGGFDSPLHF.

V usage is TRBV30 and J usage is TRBJ2-7; perhaps TRBD1 as D (6 bases). V was pared by 5 bases and J by 0 bases, with 8 bases between. This CDR3 is built from 12 residues. Germline CDR1 and CDR2: GTSNPN and SVGIG (reference sequence). The CDR3 loop reads CAWGQSSYEQYF. For the CDR3, the DNA is TGTGCCTGGGGACAGAGCTCCTACGAGCAGTACTTC. The entire variable domain, with the rest obtained from reference TRBV30 and TRBJ2-7, is as follows: SQTIHQWPATLVQPVGSPLSLECTVEGTSNPNLYWYRQAAGRGLQLLFYSVGIGQISSEVPQNLSASRPQDRQFILSSKKLLLSDSGFYLCAWGQSSYEQYFGPGTRLTVT.

The chain is built from TRBV4-1 and TRBJ1-2; 9 bases are a match to TRBD1. The CDR3 runs 17 residues. Trimming took 0 bases from V and 4 from J; bases not matched to a gene: 9. Per the germline V gene, CDR1 is MGHRA and CDR2 is YSYEKL. CDR3 in amino acids: CASSQDHGQGLSYGYTF. The CDR3 region has the DNA TGCGCCAGCAGCCAAGATCACGGACAGGGGCTTAGCTATGGCTACACCTTC.

The chain uses TRBV7-9 and TRBJ1-4; 8 bases are shared with TRBD1. The J segment lost 4 bases and the V segment lost 3 bases, leaving 4 bases of the junction unmatched. This CDR3 spans 15 amino acids. CDR1 is SEHNR and CDR2 is FQNEAQ in the germline V gene (reference sequence). The CDR3 region is CASSLGDRGNEKLFF. The CDR3 DNA follows: TGTGCCAGCAGCTTGGGCGACAGGGGTAATGAAAAACTGTTTTTT.

This clone was counted a few times. The chain recombines TRBV30 with TRBJ2-5; D unresolved. CDR3 length: 13 amino acids. Looked up from germline, CDR1 is GTSNPN and CDR2 is SVGIG (reference sequence). Trimming shortened V by 1 base and J by 7 bases, and 13 bases separated the two germline ends. DNA of the CDR3: TGTGCCTGGAGTGGGAACAGCCTGGGGACCCAGTACTTC. It specifies CAWSGNSLGTQYF.

The chain links TRBV19 to TRBJ2-7, with D perhaps matching TRBD1 (5 bases). Germline V CDR1 and CDR2: LNHDA, SQIVND (reference sequence). This CDR3 is 14 amino acids long. The ends were cut back, 0 bases at V and 3 bases at J, with 9 bases in the middle. In nucleotides, the CDR3 is TGTGCCAGTAGTATAGACTCAGGGTACTACGAGCAGTACTTC. Amino acid sequence: CASSIDSGYYEQYF.

This sequence joins TRBV27 and TRBJ2-3; 8 bases fit TRBD2. Germline CDR1 and CDR2: MNHEY and SMNVEV (reference sequence). This CDR3 is built from 16 residues. Trimming at V came to 1 base and at J to 7 bases, leaving 10 bases not matched to a gene. The CDR3 is CASSLFGSGGLYTQYF. CDR3 in DNA: TGTGCCAGCAGTTTATTTGGGTCGGGAGGGTTGTATACGCAGTATTTT.

As concerns this clone: The same CDR3 can be traced to other DNA sequences in this sample. The gene calls are TRBV19 and TRBJ1-1; 7 nucleotides agree with TRBD1. V lost 2 bases to trimming and J lost 3 bases; unmatched junction nucleotides: 0. Germline lookup yields CDR1 LNHDA and CDR2 SQIVND (reference sequence). The CDR3 sequence is 13 residues long. The CDR3 bases are TGTGCCAGTAGTATAACAGGGGACACTGAAGCTTTCTTT. Translated, it gives CASSITGDTEAFF.

V usage is TRBV27 and J usage is TRBJ2-3; possibly TRBD1 for D (5 bases). Trimming shortened V by 3 bases and J by 7 bases, and 8 bases separated the two germline ends. This CDR3 spans 12 amino acids. CDR1 MNHEY and CDR2 SMNVEV come from the germline V gene (reference sequence). The CDR3 region is CASSFRGNTQYF. CDR3 DNA: TGTGCCAGCAGTTTTAGGGGCAATACGCAGTATTTT.

Only a few counts were recorded for this clone. The genes are TRBV6-1 and TRBJ1-1, with D possibly being TRBD1 (5 bases). V gave up 3 bases and J gave up 1 base, with 12 bases separating them. Germline V gene sequence: CDR1 MNHNS, CDR2 SASEGT. The CDR3 contains 15 residues. CDR3 DNA sequence: TGTGCCAGCAGTGACTATGGACAAGGGAACACTGAAGCTTTCTTT. It is translated as CASSDYGQGNTEAFF.

J is TRBJ1-2 and V is TRBV11-3; D remains unclear. With 5 bases removed from V and 1 base from J, the gap between germline ends came to 8 bases. This CDR3 spans 13 amino acids. The V gene's germline CDR1 is SGHNT and CDR2 YENEEA. In DNA, the CDR3 is TGTGCCAGCAGCCCGGGGAGTAACTATGGCTACACCTTC. Amino acids: CASSPGSNYGYTF.

This chain uses TRBV5-8 with TRBJ2-2; 10 bases agree with TRBD1. This CDR3 is built from 15 residues. Germline CDR1 and CDR2: SGHTS and YDEGEE. V shed 4 bases and J 1 base; nucleotides not matched to a gene: 1. CDR3 DNA sequence: TGTGCCAGCAGCAGGGACAGGGGGAACACCGGGGAGCTGTTTTTT. Encoded protein: CASSRDRGNTGELFF.

As concerns this clone: Its ends do not fully match the called genes, so a read error is possible. The chain joins TRBV11-2 to TRBJ2-1; 8 bases fit TRBD1. CDR1 and CDR2 (germline): SGHAT, FQNNGV. This CDR3 contains 16 residues. For the CDR3, the DNA is TGTGCCAGCAGCTTCGGACAGGGCCTCTCCCACAATGAGCAGTTCTTC. Translating it yields CASSFGQGLSHNEQFF.

The chain links TRBV30 to TRBJ1-6, with 7 positions matching TRBD1. The V gene end was trimmed by 3 bases and the J gene end by 8 bases; junction bases not matched to a gene: 7. Germline CDR1 and CDR2: GTSNPN and SVGIG (reference sequence). The CDR3 runs to 14 residues. CDR3 nucleotides: TGTGCCTGGAGCCCCGGGACAGACTATTCACCCCTCCACTTT. It codes for CAWSPGTDYSPLHF.

This clone has just one count. The rearrangement uses TRBV4-1 and TRBJ1-3, with D possibly TRBD1 on 5 matching bases. Germline CDR1 MGHRA, CDR2 YSYEKL. The CDR3 spans 15 residues. V lost 3 bases and J lost 2, with 11 bases in between. The CDR3, as DNA: TGCGCCAGCAGCCAGGGGCGGGGGGCTGGAAACACCATATATTTT. Translation gives CASSQGRGAGNTIYF.

This chain links TRBV7-6 with TRBJ2-7, with 8 nucleotides matching TRBD1. The CDR3 covers 15 residues. Germline values: CDR1 SGHVS, CDR2 FNYEAQ. Germline trimming cut 5 bases from V and 1 base from J; bases unmatched to any gene: 7. This chain's CDR3 is CASSPAGTGSYEQYF. The CDR3 nucleotides are TGTGCCAGCAGCCCCGCCGGGACAGGTTCCTACGAGCAGTACTTC.

This chain joins TRBV30 and TRBJ1-5; the match to TRBD1 covers 9 bases. V lost 6 bases to trimming and J lost 3 bases; unmatched junction nucleotides: 3. This CDR3 is 13 amino acids long. Germline-derived CDR1 and CDR2 are GTSNPN and SVGIG (reference sequence). The CDR3 protein is CACRDRDNQPQHF. The CDR3 DNA is TGTGCCTGCCGGGACAGGGACAATCAGCCCCAGCATTTT.

The chain carries TRBV6-1 and TRBJ1-1, with unresolved D. Germline CDR1 MNHNS, CDR2 SASEGT. V lost 7 bases to trimming and J lost 0 bases, with 6 bases between them. The CDR3 spans 12 residues. The CDR3 spells CASTSVNTEAFF. For the CDR3, the DNA is TGTGCCAGCACGTCCGTGAACACTGAAGCTTTCTTT.

The chain is built from TRBV5-8 and TRBJ2-5; 15 bases map to TRBD2. The CDR3 sequence is 16 residues long. The V gene's germline CDR1 is SGHTS and CDR2 YDEGEE. The V gene end was trimmed by 3 bases and the J gene end by 2 bases; junction bases not matched to a gene: 2. The CDR3 reads CASSSGLAGGQETQYF. The CDR3 DNA is TGTGCCAGCAGCTCTGGACTAGCGGGGGGGCAAGAGACCCAGTACTTC.

The chain combines TRBV7-2 with TRBJ2-6; D may be TRBD1 (6 bases). V was clipped by 2 bases and J by 0 bases, with 11 bases between them. Germline-derived CDR1 and CDR2 are SGHTA and FQGNSA. CDR3 length: 17 amino acids. CDR3 sequence: CASSLRSGDSGANVLTF. CDR3 bases: TGTGCCAGCAGCTTAAGATCAGGGGACTCTGGGGCCAACGTCCTGACTTTC.

The V gene is TRBV12-5, the J gene TRBJ2-3, with D possibly TRBD2 on 7 matching bases. From germline, CDR1 is LGHNT and CDR2 FRNRAP. CDR3 length: 19 amino acids. V shed 4 bases and J shed 0 bases, with 23 bases lying between them. In DNA, the CDR3 is TGTGCTAGTGGTTCTAATTCCAAACAGGGAGGGGAAAGCACAGATACGCAGTATTTT. This codes for CASGSNSKQGGESTDTQYF.

V is TRBV4-3 and J is TRBJ1-6; TRBD1 might be the D (5 bases). V dropped 2 bases and J dropped 6 bases, with 11 bases sitting between them. The CDR3 is made up of 15 amino acids. From germline, CDR1 is LGHNA and CDR2 YSLEER. CDR3 residues: CASSQKRQSNSPLHF. CDR3 sequence (DNA): TGCGCCAGCAGCCAAAAAAGACAGTCTAATTCACCCCTCCACTTT.